The 11 T cell receptor beta chains below come from one sample, sequenced in a study of blood T cell repertoires in COVID-19 (dated by TCRdb to about 2020). Preparation of the library involved the immunoSEQ multiplex PCR assay. TCRdb took over this immuneACCESS table, retaining in-frame rearrangements with V and J assigned. Such tables are incomplete; in checked studies, under half of the missing clones stem from an unresolved V gene, and the remainder is unexplained. This sample gives approximately 330,000 clones in total; approximately 90% of them show up just once. The top ten hold 3.5% to 4.5% of the sample. The specimen sequenced was peripheral blood. The receptors originated from a woman between 50 and 59 years old with active or convalescent COVID-19.

The chain employs TRBV5-5 and TRBJ2-7, with D perhaps matching TRBD1 (6 bases). Germline V gene lookup returns CDR1 SGHKS and CDR2 YYEKEE (reference sequence). Trimming took off 4 bases at V and 9 bases at J, with 17 bases between the two ends. The CDR3 covers 13 residues. CDR3 sequence reads: CASSAKGVSVQYF. DNA for the CDR3: TGTGCCAGCAGCGCCAAGGGGGTCTCTGTGCAGTACTTC.

The chain employs TRBV12-5 and TRBJ2-7, with TRBD2 identical over 12 bases. The length of the CDR3 is 15 residues. After removal of 3 bases from V and 3 bases from J, the junction contained 3 bases not matched to a gene. The germline V gene encodes CDR1 LGHNT and CDR2 FRNRAP. In DNA, the CDR3 is TGTGCTAGTGGTTTAGGACTAGCGGGGCTCTACGAGCAGTACTTC. Translated: CASGLGLAGLYEQYF.

Concerning this clone: Other DNA sequences of this sample code for an identical CDR3. V is TRBV19 and J is TRBJ1-5; D remains ambiguous. The CDR3 runs 15 residues. Germline values: CDR1 LNHDA, CDR2 SQIVND (reference sequence). The V end was cut by 2 bases, the J end by 4 bases, with 12 bases between. In nucleotides, the CDR3 is TGTGCCAGTAGTATAATCACCGGAGGGAATCAGCCCCAGCATTTT. It yields the protein CASSIITGGNQPQHF.

The genes are TRBV19 and TRBJ1-2; TRBD1 matches 7 bases. V lost 2 bases to trimming and J lost 4 bases; unmatched junction nucleotides: 7. CDR3 size: 15 residues. Germline V lookup: CDR1 LNHDA, CDR2 SQIVND (reference sequence). The CDR3 sequence: CASSIYTGEAYGYTF. CDR3 bases: TGTGCCAGTAGTATATATACAGGGGAGGCCTATGGCTACACCTTC.

The rearrangement links TRBV28 to TRBJ2-5; TRBD1 aligns across 9 bases. The germline V gene has CDR1 MDHEN and CDR2 SYDVKM. After removal of 5 bases from V and 1 base from J, the junction contained 17 bases not matched to a gene. This CDR3 contains 19 residues. CDR3 in amino acids: CASSLSGTGIPELQETQYF. The CDR3 DNA is TGTGCCAGCAGTCTTTCCGGGACAGGGATACCAGAACTCCAAGAGACCCAGTACTTC.

V usage is TRBV29-1 and J usage is TRBJ2-5, with D possibly matching TRBD2 (5 bases). Per germline, CDR1 SQVTM and CDR2 ANQGSEA. This CDR3 comprises 12 residues. Trimming pared 3 bases from V and 5 bases from J, leaving 10 bases between. In nucleotides, the CDR3 is TGCAGCGTTGACGGAGGTGCGGAGACCCAGTACTTC. Residues: CSVDGGAETQYF.

The chain is built from TRBV12-5 and TRBJ2-5; 8 bases align to TRBD1. Germline CDR1 reads LGHNT; CDR2 reads FRNRAP. This CDR3 has 17 residues. J lost 5 bases, V lost 4 bases, and 15 bases had no gene match. This CDR3 reads CASGSGTGYGSGETQYF. Written as DNA, the CDR3 is TGTGCTAGTGGTTCCGGGACAGGCTACGGTTCAGGGGAGACCCAGTACTTC.

The rearrangement links TRBV6-2 or TRBV6-3 to TRBJ2-1, with 11 bases lining up with TRBD2. V shed 4 bases and J 2 bases; nucleotides not matched to a gene: 4. The CDR3 is 16 amino acids. From germline, CDR1 is MNHEY and CDR2 SVGEGT. CDR3 residues: CASSSLAGGAYNEQFF. The CDR3 coding sequence is TGTGCCAGCAGTTCCTTAGCGGGGGGGGCCTACAATGAGCAGTTCTTC.

The V gene is TRBV25-1, the J gene TRBJ2-3; 11 bases match TRBD1. Per germline, CDR1 MGHDK and CDR2 SYGVNS. The CDR3 extends over 15 amino acids. V shed 6 bases and J 8 bases; nucleotides not matched to a gene: 10. CDR3 coding DNA: TGTGCCAGCAGGGAGGACAGGGGGCAGGCGGCTACGCAGTATTTT. Residues: CASREDRGQAATQYF.

The rearrangement uses TRBV11-2 and TRBJ2-7; 8 bases map to TRBD2. There are 16 residues in the CDR3. CDR1 is SGHAT and CDR2 is FQNNGV in the germline V gene. Germline trimming cut 4 bases from V and 5 bases from J; bases unmatched to any gene: 13. CDR3 sequence: CASSSRGLGLADEQYF. DNA of the CDR3: TGTGCCAGCAGCTCACGCGGACTTGGACTAGCTGACGAGCAGTACTTC.

V usage is TRBV19 and J usage is TRBJ1-2; D gene ambiguous. The length of the CDR3 is 13 residues. Germline CDR1 reads LNHDA; CDR2 reads SQIVND (reference sequence). Trimming pared 0 bases from V and 2 bases from J, leaving 4 bases between. The CDR3: CASSIDINYGYTF. CDR3 sequence (DNA): TGTGCCAGTAGTATAGACATCAACTATGGCTACACCTTC.